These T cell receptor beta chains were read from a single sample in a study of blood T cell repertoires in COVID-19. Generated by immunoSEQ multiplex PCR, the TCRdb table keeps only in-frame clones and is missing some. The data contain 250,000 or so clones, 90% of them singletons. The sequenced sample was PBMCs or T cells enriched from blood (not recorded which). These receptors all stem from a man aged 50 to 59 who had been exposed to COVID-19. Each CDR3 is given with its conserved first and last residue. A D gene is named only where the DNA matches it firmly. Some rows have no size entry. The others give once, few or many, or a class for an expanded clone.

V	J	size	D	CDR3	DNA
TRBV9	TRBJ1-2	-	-	CASSVDGHGYTF	TGTGCCAGCAGCGTAGACGGTCATGGCTACACCTTC
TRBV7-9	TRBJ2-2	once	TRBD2	CASSLTGGATGELFF	TGTGCCAGCAGCTTAACGGGGGGAGCGACCGGGGAGCTGTTTTTT
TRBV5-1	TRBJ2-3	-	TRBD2	CASSSTSGDTDTQYF	TGCGCCAGCAGCTCGACTAGCGGGGACACAGATACGCAGTATTTT
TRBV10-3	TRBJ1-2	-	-	CAISDPARVAFYGYTF	TGTGCCATCAGTGACCCAGCTCGGGTTGCCTTCTATGGCTACACCTTC
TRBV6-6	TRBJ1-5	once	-	CASSSGRDSNQPQHF	TGTGCCAGCAGTTCCGGACGGGATAGCAATCAGCCCCAGCATTTT
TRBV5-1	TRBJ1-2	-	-	CASSLGPANYGYTF	TGCGCCAGCAGCTTGGGGCCCGCTAACTATGGCTACACCTTC
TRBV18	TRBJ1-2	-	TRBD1	CASSPPVGTGYYGYTF	TGTGCCAGCTCACCACCGGTCGGGACAGGGTACTATGGCTACACCTTC
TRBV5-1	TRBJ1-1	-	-	CASSLGPRGRGVNTEAFF	TGCGCCAGCAGCTTGGGTCCCCGAGGCAGGGGAGTGAACACTGAAGCTTTCTTT
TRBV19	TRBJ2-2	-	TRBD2	CASSGTIISGELFF	TGTGCCAGTTCGGGGACTATTATCTCCGGGGAGCTGTTTTTT
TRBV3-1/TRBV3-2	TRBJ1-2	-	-	CASSRLSGDGYTF	TGTGCCAGCAGCCGGCTGTCCGGGGATGGCTACACCTTC
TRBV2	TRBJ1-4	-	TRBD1	CASMGQGSDEKLFF	TGTGCCAGCATGGGACAGGGGTCGGATGAAAAACTGTTTTTT
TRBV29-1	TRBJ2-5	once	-	CSVAGGETQYF	TGCAGCGTTGCTGGGGGGGAGACCCAGTACTTC
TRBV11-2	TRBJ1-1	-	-	CASSSRPGAGTEAFF	TGTGCCAGCAGCTCCCGGCCAGGCGCTGGCACTGAAGCTTTCTTT
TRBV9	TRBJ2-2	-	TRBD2	CASSVGLAGSTGELFF	TGTGCCAGCAGCGTAGGACTAGCGGGGTCCACCGGGGAGCTGTTTTTT
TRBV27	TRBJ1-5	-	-	CASSFRDQPQHF	TGTGCCAGCAGTTTCAGGGATCAGCCCCAGCATTTT
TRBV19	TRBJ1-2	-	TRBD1	CASSGGDRTPDGYTF	TGTGCCAGTAGTGGAGGGGACAGGACGCCTGATGGCTACACCTTC
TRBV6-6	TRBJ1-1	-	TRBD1	CASSRWTGGVWPFYAFF	TGTGCCAGCAGTCGGTGGACAGGCGGTGTTTGGCCCTTTTATGCTTTCTTT
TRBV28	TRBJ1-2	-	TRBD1	CASSPGGAGNYGYTF	TGTGCCAGCAGTCCAGGGGGCGCGGGTAACTATGGCTACACCTTC